A selection of T cell receptor beta chains follows, all from one sample in a study of T cell responses to AZD1222 COVID-19 vaccine. Measured with immunoSEQ multiplex PCR; TCRdb has only the in-frame clones, and not every one. The data show fewer than 200,000 clones, 75% to 90% seen once. Sequencing used peripheral blood, obtained on day 0 of AZD1222 vaccination. The receptors come from an adult in good health. Both conserved end residues are part of each CDR3. D genes are given only for firm matches.

TRBJ1-2	TRBD1	TRBV5-6	CASSLPGDRGNYGYTF
TRBJ2-7	.	TRBV6-5	CASSYSPVPSYEQYF
TRBJ1-5	.	TRBV27	CASSGGGSNQPQHF
TRBJ2-2	TRBD2	TRBV5-6	CASSFNLGTSFTGELFF
TRBJ2-1	TRBD1	TRBV24-1	CATSDFGDRGYNEQFF
TRBJ1-2	TRBD1	TRBV28	CASSFRDRYYGYTF
TRBJ2-7	TRBD1	TRBV6-5	CASYPGTAISYEQYF
TRBJ2-2	TRBD2	TRBV6-5	CASSSGGRGTGELFF
TRBJ2-3	.	TRBV5-6	CASSLRQPTDTQYF
TRBJ1-5	.	TRBV6-6	CASRSQGIGQPQHF
TRBJ2-7	TRBD1	TRBV5-1	CASSLMDRVDEQYF
TRBJ2-4	TRBD2	TRBV6-4	CASGMSGRAKNIQYF
TRBJ1-5	TRBD1	TRBV28	CASSLRGQGNQPQHF
TRBJ1-4	.	TRBV19	CASLSFGDGEKLFF
TRBJ2-3	.	TRBV7-2	CASSLVVGSGRTDTQYF
TRBJ2-2	TRBD2	TRBV18	CASSPFYGGKNTGELFF
TRBJ2-6	TRBD1	TRBV7-9	CASSPLGTGRISGANVLTF
TRBJ2-7	.	TRBV7-9	CASSLAGDPYEQYF
TRBJ2-5	.	TRBV5-1	CASSLAAGMGQETQYF
TRBJ1-2	.	TRBV30	CAWRPGSNYGYTF
TRBJ1-5	.	TRBV6-5	CASSYSWVSNQPQHF
TRBJ2-2	.	TRBV6-4	CASSDQGYTGELFF
TRBJ1-2	TRBD1	TRBV15	CATSRAGTGGVNYGYTF
TRBJ1-3	.	TRBV7-2	CASSLDGPSGNTIYF
TRBJ1-2	TRBD1	TRBV5-5	CASSSGQGANYYGYTF
TRBJ1-2	TRBD1	TRBV4-3	CASSQEGQGRGGYTF
TRBJ2-1	TRBD2	TRBV19	CASSMTSGTSVYNEQFF
TRBJ2-7	.	TRBV7-9	CASSAGRGTQAYEQYF
TRBJ1-1	TRBD1	TRBV30	CAWSGGIGTAEAFF
TRBJ2-2	.	TRBV9	CASSVAGRTSTGELFF
TRBJ1-1	TRBD1	TRBV4-2	CASTPDRVMNTEAFF
TRBJ2-7	TRBD2	TRBV6-4	CASVNLGFRSGRSYEQYF
TRBJ1-2	.	TRBV19	CASKPQGTNYGYTF
TRBJ1-3	.	TRBV18	CASSSGSGNTIYF
TRBJ2-1	.	TRBV19	CASSIGQGAYNEQFF
TRBJ1-1	.	TRBV30	CAWSVGIEAFF
TRBJ2-7	.	TRBV27	CASSLQGYEQYF
TRBJ2-7	.	TRBV2	CASSPRVYEQYF
TRBJ1-3	TRBD1	TRBV7-2	CASSGDRGLRNTIYF
TRBJ1-2	TRBD1	TRBV6-1	CASSERRADRGGYGYTF
TRBJ1-5	.	TRBV27	CASSLSVAGNQPQHF
TRBJ2-3	TRBD2	TRBV7-3	CASSPPDGASGNTDTQYF
TRBJ2-3	TRBD1	TRBV29-1	CSVSRDRGADTQYF
TRBJ1-5	TRBD1	TRBV5-1	CASRPGQGNQPQHF
TRBJ1-1	TRBD1	TRBV6-1	CASSETDRGEAFF
TRBJ1-1	.	TRBV28	CASISGQRAFF
TRBJ2-2	.	TRBV19	CASSLRYTGELFF
TRBJ2-7	TRBD2	TRBV6-6	CASRTGLEDEQYF
TRBJ2-7	.	TRBV4-3	CASSQERDYEQYF
TRBJ2-5	.	TRBV24-1	CATSDLYRSETQYF
TRBJ2-7	.	TRBV19	CASSIATAAGEQYF